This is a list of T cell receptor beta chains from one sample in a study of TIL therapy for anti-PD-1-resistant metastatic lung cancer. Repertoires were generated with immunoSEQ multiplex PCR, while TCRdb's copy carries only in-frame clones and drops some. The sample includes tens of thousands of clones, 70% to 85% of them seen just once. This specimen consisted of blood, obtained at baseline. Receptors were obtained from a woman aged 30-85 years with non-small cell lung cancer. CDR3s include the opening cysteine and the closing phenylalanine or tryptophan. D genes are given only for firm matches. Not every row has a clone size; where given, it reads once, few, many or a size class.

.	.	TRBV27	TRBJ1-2	TGTGCCAGCAGCCGCAATCAGGGGCGATATGGCTACACCTTC	CASSRNQGRYGYTF
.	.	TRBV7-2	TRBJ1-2	TGTGCCAGCAGCAGGCAGGTCGACCTCTATGGCTACACCTTC	CASSRQVDLYGYTF
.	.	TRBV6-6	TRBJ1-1	TGTGCCAGCAGTTCGGCGGGGGCCATGAACACTGAAGCTTTCTTT	CASSSAGAMNTEAFF
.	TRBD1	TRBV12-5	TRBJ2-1	TGTGCTAGTGCCCCGACAGGGAAGGATTTAGGATTCTCCTACAATGAGCAGTTCTTC	CASAPTGKDLGFSYNEQFF
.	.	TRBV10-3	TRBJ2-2	TGTGCCATCAGTATCGGAGATCAGAGATACACCGGGGAGCTGTTTTTT	CAISIGDQRYTGELFF
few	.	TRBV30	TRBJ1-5	TGTGCCTGGAGTGAAGGGGGCAATCAGCCCCAGCATTTT	CAWSEGGNQPQHF
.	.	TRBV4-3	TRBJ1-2	TGCGCCAGCAGCCAAGATTTCGGACGATATGGCTACACCTTC	CASSQDFGRYGYTF
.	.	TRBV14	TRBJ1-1	TGTGCCAGCAGCCAAGGTATCAGGGCCAATATGAACACTGAAGCTTTCTTT	CASSQGIRANMNTEAFF
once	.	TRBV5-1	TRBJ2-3	TGCGCCAGCAGCCCACTAGGGGGGGCTAGCACAGATACGCAGTATTTT	CASSPLGGASTDTQYF
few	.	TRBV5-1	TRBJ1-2	TGCGCCAGCAGCTCACAACTTAACTATGGCTACACCTTC	CASSSQLNYGYTF
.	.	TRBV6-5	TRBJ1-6	TGTGCCAGCAGTTACGCGGATGGGAATTCACCCCTCCACTTT	CASSYADGNSPLHF
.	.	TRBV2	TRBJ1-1	TGTGCCAGCAGTGCCTATGACCGGAACACTGAAGCTTTCTTT	CASSAYDRNTEAFF
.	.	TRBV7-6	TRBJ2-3	TGTGCCAGCAGCCCTATACTGGCCGACACGCAGTATTTT	CASSPILADTQYF
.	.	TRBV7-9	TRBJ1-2	TGTGCCAGCAGCTCGCCCGGGGTACTATGGATTGGCTACACCTTC	CASSSPGVLWIGYTF
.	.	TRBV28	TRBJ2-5	TGTGCCAGCAGTGCCGGAGGGCAAGAGACCCAGTACTTC	CASSAGGQETQYF
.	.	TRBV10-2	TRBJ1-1	TGCGCCAGCAGAGATCTACTTACCGGGAACACTGAAGCTTTCTTT	CASRDLLTGNTEAFF
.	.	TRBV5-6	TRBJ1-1	TGTGCCAGCAGCTTGTTGACAGGAGTGAACACTGAAGCTTTCTTT	CASSLLTGVNTEAFF
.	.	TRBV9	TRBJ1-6	TGTGCCAGCAGCGCCAGTAGCTCCTATAATTCACCCCTCCACTTT	CASSASSSYNSPLHF
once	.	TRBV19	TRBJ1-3	TGTGCCAGTAGCCTAGGGACGATCGGAAACACCATATATTTT	CASSLGTIGNTIYF
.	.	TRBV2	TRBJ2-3	TGTGCCAGCAGGAGGACTTCTACAGATACGCAGTATTTT	CASRRTSTDTQYF
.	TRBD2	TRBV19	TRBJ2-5	TGTGCCAGTAGTAGAAGCGGGGGGGCCCTTGAGACCCAGTACTTC	CASSRSGGALETQYF
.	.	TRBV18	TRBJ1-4	TGTGCCAGCTCCCTGCAGAGGACAGCTAATGAAAAACTGTTTTTT	CASSLQRTANEKLFF
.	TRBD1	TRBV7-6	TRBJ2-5	TGTGCCAGCAGCTTAACAGGGGATTTGGAGACCCAGTACTTC	CASSLTGDLETQYF
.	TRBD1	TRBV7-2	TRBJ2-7	TGTGCCAGCAGCGCCGGACAACCGGGACAGGGTCAAGGCGAGCAGTACTTC	CASSAGQPGQGQGEQYF
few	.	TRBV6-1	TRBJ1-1	TGTGCCAGCAGGGTGAACACTGAAGCTTTCTTT	CASRVNTEAFF
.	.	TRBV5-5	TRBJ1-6	TGTGCCAGCAGCTTGGCTGGGACATGGAATTCACCCCTCCACTTT	CASSLAGTWNSPLHF
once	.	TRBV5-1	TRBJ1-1	TGCGCCAGCAGCTTTTTACACCCAGGGGAGGGGGTGAACACTGAAGCTTTCTTT	CASSFLHPGEGVNTEAFF
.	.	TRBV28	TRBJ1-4	TGTGCCAGCAGTGGACAGAATGAAAAACTGTTTTTT	CASSGQNEKLFF
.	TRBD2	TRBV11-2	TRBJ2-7	TGTGCCAGCAGCGCCCCCGGGACTAGCGGGAAACAGTACTTC	CASSAPGTSGKQYF
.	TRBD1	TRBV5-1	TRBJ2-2	TGCGCCAGCAGCTCCCCGGACAGGGAGAACACCGGGGAGCTGTTTTTT	CASSSPDRENTGELFF
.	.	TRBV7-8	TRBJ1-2	TGTGCCAGCAGCTTAGGTGGGGGGGCTTACTATGGCTACACCTTC	CASSLGGGAYYGYTF
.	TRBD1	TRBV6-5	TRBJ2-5	TGTGCCAGCAGTTACTCGTATGGACAGGGTGGGGAGACCCAGTACTTC	CASSYSYGQGGETQYF
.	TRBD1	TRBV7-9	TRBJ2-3	TGTGCCAGCAGCTTAGAGTACCGACAGGGGGTGGATACGCAGTATTTT	CASSLEYRQGVDTQYF
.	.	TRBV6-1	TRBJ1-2	TGTGCCAGCAGAGCTGCAGGGAGTCCTCATGATGGCTACACCTTC	CASRAAGSPHDGYTF
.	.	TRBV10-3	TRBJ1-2	TGTGCCATCAGTGAGTCGAATTGGGACACCTCCTACACCTTC	CAISESNWDTSYTF
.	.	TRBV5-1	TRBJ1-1	TGCGCCAGCAGCTTGGGCCAGGGGCACACTGAAGCTTTCTTT	CASSLGQGHTEAFF
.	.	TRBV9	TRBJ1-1	TGTGCCAGCAGCAATTCAGGGTATGGTGAAGCTTTCTTT	CASSNSGYGEAFF
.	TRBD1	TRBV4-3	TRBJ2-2	TGCGCCAGCAGCCTGGGACAGGGTGCCGGGGAGCTGTTTTTT	CASSLGQGAGELFF
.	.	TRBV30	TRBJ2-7	TGTGCCTGGTTTCCCGGGACAGGGGCGAGGTGGCGGGGGGGCACCTACGAGCAGTACTTC	CAWFPGTGARWRGGTYEQYF
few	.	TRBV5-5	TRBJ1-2	TGTGCCAGCAGCACCCGGGGAGGGGAAGGCGGCTACACCTTC	CASSTRGGEGGYTF
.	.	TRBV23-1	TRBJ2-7	TGCGCCAGCAGTCAACTTGTCTACGAGCAGTACTTC	CASSQLVYEQYF
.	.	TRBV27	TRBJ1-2	TGTGCCAGCAGTCCGGACAGCTATGGCTACACCTTC	CASSPDSYGYTF
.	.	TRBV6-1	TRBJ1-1	TGTGCCAGCAGTGAATCGAATATGGGAGTAAGAGCTTTCTTT	CASSESNMGVRAFF
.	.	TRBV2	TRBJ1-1	TGTGCCAGCATAAAAGGACAGCAGCCGAACACTGAAGCTTTCTTT	CASIKGQQPNTEAFF
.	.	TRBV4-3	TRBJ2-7	TGCGCCAGCAGCCGTTCCCGAACGGGGGCCTACGAGCAGTACTTC	CASSRSRTGAYEQYF
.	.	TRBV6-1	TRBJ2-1	TGTGCCAGCAGTGAGGCTCGCTCCTCCTACAATGAGCAGTTCTTC	CASSEARSSYNEQFF
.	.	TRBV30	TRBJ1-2	TGTGCCTGGAGTTTAGGGACCAACTATGGCTACACCTTC	CAWSLGTNYGYTF
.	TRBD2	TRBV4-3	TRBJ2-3	TGCGCCAGCAGCCCGGGTTGGGCGGGAGACACAGATACGCAGTATTTT	CASSPGWAGDTDTQYF
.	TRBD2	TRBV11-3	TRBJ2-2	TGTGCCAGCAGACCCGGGACTAGCGGGGACACCGGGGAGCTGTTTTTT	CASRPGTSGDTGELFF
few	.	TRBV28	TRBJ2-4	TGTGCCAGCAGTTTCCAACAGGGACTGTTAGCCAAAAACATTCAGTACTTC	CASSFQQGLLAKNIQYF
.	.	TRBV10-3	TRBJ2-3	TGTGCCATCAGTGAGTCTGGGGACTCTAGCACAGATACGCAGTATTTT	CAISESGDSSTDTQYF